This TCR beta chain was recovered during a study of cytomegalovirus exposure and HLA in healthy donors. Notes on the study in general: TRBV6-2, TRBV6-3 and other indistinguishable V segments were excluded. Rare TCR sequences dominated, though some public TCRs recurred in many donors. Follow-up analysis later connected one missense variant in DCLRE1C with trimming of TCR beta V- and J-genes.

CDR1 is MGHDK and CDR2 is SYGVNS in the germline V gene. The CDR3 loop spans 16 amino acids. Trimming removed 6 bases from V and 3 bases from J, with 20 bases in between. In the case of this clone: The antigen is not known.

In the PCR, 60 Vbeta and 13 Jbeta primers were used. TCRdb's table, derived via immunoSEQ multiplex PCR, lists solely in-frame clones and lacks some. In the table there are about 160,000 clones, about three quarters of which are singletons. Material: PBMCs. This clonotype originated in a woman younger than 45 in good health and CMV-seronegative. The rearrangement joins TRBV25-1 to TRBJ1-2; TRBD1 is a possible D gene (5 bases). The CDR3 DNA reads TGTGCCAGCAGACAGGATTCAGGCGGGGGGTACTATGGCTACACCTTC. Protein product: CASRQDSGGGYYGYTF.